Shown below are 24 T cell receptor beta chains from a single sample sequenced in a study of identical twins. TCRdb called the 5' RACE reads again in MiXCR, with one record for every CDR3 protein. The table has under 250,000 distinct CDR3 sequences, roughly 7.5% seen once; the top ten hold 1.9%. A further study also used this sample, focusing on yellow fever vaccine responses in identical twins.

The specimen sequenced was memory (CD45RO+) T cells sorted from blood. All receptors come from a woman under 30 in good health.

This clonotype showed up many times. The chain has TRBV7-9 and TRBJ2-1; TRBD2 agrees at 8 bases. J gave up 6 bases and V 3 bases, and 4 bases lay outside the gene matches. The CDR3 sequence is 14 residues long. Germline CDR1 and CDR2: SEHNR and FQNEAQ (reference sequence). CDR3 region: CASSFGGAGNEQFF. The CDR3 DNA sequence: TGTGCCAGCAGCTTCGGGGGGGCCGGCAATGAGCAGTTCTTC.

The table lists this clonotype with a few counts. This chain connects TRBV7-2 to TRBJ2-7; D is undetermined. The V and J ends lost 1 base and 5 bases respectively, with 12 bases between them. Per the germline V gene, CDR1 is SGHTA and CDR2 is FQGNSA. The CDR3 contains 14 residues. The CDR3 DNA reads TGTGCCAGCAGCTTAGACTCCCGATCGCACGAGCAGTACTTC. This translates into CASSLDSRSHEQYF.

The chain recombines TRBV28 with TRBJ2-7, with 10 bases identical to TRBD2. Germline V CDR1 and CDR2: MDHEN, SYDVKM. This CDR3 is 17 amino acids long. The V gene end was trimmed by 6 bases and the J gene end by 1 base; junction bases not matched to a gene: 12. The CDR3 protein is CASRPGLAETTSYEQYF. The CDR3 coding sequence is TGTGCCAGCAGACCCGGACTAGCGGAGACGACGTCCTACGAGCAGTACTTC.

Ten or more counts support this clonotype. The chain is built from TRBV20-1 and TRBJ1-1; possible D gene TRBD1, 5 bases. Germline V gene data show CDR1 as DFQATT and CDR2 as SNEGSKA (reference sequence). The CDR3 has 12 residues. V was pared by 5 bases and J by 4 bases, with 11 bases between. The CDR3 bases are TGCAGTGCTGCCCAGGGAGTCACTGAAGCTTTCTTT. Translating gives CSAAQGVTEAFF.

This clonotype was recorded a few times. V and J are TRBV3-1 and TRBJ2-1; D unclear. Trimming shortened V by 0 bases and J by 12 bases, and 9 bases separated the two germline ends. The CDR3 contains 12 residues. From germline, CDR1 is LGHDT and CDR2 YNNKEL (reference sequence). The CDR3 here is CASSQDTRGQFF. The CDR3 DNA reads TGTGCCAGCAGCCAAGATACCCGCGGGCAGTTCTTC.

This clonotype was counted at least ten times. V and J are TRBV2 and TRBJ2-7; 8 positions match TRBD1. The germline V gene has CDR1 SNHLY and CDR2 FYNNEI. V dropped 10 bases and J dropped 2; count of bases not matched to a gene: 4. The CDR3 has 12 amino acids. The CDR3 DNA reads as TGTGCCACCGGACAGGGAACCTACGAGCAGTACTTC. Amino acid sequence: CATGQGTYEQYF.

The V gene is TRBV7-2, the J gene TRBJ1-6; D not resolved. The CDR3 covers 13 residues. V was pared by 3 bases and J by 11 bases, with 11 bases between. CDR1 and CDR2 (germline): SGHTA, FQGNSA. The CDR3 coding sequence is TGTGCCAGCAGCTTGTTTCCATGGACACCCCTCCACTTT. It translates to CASSLFPWTPLHF.

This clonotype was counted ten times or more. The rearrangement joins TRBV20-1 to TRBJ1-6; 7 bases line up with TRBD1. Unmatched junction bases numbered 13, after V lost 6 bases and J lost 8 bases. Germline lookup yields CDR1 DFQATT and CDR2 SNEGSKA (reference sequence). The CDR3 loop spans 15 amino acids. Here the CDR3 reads CSAQKGGGWDSPLHF. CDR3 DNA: TGCAGTGCGCAAAAAGGAGGGGGCTGGGATTCACCCCTCCACTTT.

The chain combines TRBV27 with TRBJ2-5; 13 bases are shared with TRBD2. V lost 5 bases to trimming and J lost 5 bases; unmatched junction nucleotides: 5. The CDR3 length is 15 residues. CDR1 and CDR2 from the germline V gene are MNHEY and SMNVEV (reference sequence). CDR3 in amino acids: CASSGLAGVRETQYF. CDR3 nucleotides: TGTGCCAGCAGTGGACTAGCGGGAGTGAGGGAGACCCAGTACTTC.

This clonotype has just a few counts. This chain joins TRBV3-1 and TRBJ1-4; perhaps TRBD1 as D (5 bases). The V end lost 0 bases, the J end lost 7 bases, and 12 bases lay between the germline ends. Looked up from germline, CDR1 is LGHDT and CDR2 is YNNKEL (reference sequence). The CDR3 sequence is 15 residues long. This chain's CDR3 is CASSQDWGGAEKLFF. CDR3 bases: TGTGCCAGCAGCCAAGATTGGGGGGGAGCTGAAAAACTGTTTTTT.

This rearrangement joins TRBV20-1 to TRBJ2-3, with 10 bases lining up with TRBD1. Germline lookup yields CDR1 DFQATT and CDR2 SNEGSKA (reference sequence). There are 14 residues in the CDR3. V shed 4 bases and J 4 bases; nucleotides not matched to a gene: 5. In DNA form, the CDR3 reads TGCAGTGCTACGGTGACAGGGGGCCCAGATACGCAGTATTTT. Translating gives CSATVTGGPDTQYF.

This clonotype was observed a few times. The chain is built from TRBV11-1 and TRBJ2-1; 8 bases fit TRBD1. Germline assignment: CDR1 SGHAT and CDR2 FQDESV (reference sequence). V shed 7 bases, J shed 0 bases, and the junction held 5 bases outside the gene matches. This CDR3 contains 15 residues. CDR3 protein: CASTQGVSSYNEQFF. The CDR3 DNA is TGTGCCAGCACACAGGGGGTTAGCTCCTACAATGAGCAGTTCTTC.

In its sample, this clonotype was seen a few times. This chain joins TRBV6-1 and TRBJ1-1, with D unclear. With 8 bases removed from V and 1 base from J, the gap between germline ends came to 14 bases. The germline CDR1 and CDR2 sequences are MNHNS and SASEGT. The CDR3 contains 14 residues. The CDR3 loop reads CASAHEGGNTEAFF. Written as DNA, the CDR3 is TGTGCCAGCGCACATGAAGGAGGGAACACTGAAGCTTTCTTT.

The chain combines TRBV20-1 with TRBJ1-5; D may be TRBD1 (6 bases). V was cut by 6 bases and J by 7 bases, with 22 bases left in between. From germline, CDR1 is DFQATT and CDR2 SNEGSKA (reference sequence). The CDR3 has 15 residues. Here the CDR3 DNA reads TGCAGTGCCTCGACGGTACCTGGGGGCAGCCAGCCCCAGCATTTT. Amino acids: CSASTVPGGSQPQHF.

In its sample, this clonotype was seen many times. This chain's CDR3 is CASRTPRTGVSYEQYF. The CDR3 DNA follows: TGTGCCAGCAGGACACCTCGGACAGGGGTATCCTACGAGCAGTACTTC. The chain recombines TRBV6-2 or TRBV6-3 with TRBJ2-7; 9 nucleotides agree with TRBD1. This CDR3 has 16 amino acids. CDR1 and CDR2 from the germline V gene are MNHEY and SVGEGT. V was clipped by 6 bases and J by 1 base; unmatched bases: 10.

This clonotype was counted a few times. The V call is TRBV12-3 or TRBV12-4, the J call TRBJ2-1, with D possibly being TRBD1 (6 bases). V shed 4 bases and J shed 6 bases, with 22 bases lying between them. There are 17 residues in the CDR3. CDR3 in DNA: TGTGCCAGCAGTTCGCGCGCCGGGACATCCCGATTCAATGAGCAGTTCTTC. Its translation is CASSSRAGTSRFNEQFF.

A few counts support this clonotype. The CDR3 nucleotides are TGTGCCAGCAGTGCACGAGGGGGCGACCAGCCCCAGCATTTT. This codes for CASSARGGDQPQHF. The V gene is TRBV2, the J gene TRBJ1-5; 7 positions match TRBD1. V shed 4 bases and J 7 bases; nucleotides not matched to a gene: 7. The CDR3 has 14 amino acids. Germline V gene lookup returns CDR1 SNHLY and CDR2 FYNNEI.

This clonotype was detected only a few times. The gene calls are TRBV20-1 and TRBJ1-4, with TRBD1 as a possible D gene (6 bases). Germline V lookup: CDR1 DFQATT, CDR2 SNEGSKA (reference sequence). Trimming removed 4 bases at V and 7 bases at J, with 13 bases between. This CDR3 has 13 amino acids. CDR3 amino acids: CSAITGGGEKLFF. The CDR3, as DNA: TGCAGTGCTATCACGGGGGGCGGTGAAAAACTGTTTTTT.

CDR3 region: CASSFNAGTLAGELFF. CDR3 DNA: TGTGCCAGCAGCTTCAACGCCGGGACGCTGGCCGGGGAGCTGTTTTTT. The chain joins TRBV11-2 to TRBJ2-2; either TRBD1 or TRBD2 may supply D (5 bases each). CDR1 and CDR2 from the germline V gene are SGHAT and FQNNGV. The CDR3 consists of 16 residues. The V end was cut by 3 bases, the J end by 6 bases, with 17 bases between. The full variable domain, in which reference TRBV11-2 and TRBJ2-2 provide the parts outside the CDR3, is EAGVAQSPRYKIIEKRQSVAFWCNPISGHATLYWYQQILGQGPKLLIQFQNNGVVDDSQLPKDRFSAERLKGVDSTLKIQPAKLEDSAVYLCASSFNAGTLAGELFFGEGSRLTVL.

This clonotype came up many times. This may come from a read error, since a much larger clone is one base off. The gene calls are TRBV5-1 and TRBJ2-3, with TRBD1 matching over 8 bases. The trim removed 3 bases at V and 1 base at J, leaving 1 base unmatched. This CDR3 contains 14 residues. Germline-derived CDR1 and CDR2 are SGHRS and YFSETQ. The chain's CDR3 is CASSSTGGTDTQYF. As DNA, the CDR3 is TGCGCCAGCAGCTCGACAGGGGGCACAGATACGCAGTATTTT.

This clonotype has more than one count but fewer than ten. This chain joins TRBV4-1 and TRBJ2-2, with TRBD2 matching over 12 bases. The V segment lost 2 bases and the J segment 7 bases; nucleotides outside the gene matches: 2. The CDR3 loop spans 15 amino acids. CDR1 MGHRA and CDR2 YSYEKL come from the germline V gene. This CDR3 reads CASSQLGLAGGELFF. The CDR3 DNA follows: TGCGCCAGCAGCCAATTGGGACTAGCGGGCGGGGAGCTGTTTTTT.

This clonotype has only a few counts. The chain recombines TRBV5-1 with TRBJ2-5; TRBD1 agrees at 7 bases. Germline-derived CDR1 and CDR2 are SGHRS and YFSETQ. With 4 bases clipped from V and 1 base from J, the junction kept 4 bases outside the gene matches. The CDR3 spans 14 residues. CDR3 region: CASSPTGLQETQYF. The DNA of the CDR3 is TGCGCCAGCAGCCCGACAGGGCTCCAAGAGACCCAGTACTTC.

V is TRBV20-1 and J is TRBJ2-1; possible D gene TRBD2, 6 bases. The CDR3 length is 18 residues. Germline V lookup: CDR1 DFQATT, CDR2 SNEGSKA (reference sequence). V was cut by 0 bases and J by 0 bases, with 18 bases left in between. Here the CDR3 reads CSARDSAGHLGSYNEQFF. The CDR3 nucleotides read TGCAGTGCTAGAGACTCCGCGGGGCACCTGGGCTCCTACAATGAGCAGTTCTTC.

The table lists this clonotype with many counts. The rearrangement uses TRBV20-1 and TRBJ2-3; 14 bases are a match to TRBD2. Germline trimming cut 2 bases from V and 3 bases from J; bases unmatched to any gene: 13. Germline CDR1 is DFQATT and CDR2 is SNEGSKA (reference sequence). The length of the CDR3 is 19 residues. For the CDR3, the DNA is TGCAGTGCTAGAACGGCTGACCGACTAGCGGGGGGGCCTACAGATACGCAGTATTTT. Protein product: CSARTADRLAGGPTDTQYF.